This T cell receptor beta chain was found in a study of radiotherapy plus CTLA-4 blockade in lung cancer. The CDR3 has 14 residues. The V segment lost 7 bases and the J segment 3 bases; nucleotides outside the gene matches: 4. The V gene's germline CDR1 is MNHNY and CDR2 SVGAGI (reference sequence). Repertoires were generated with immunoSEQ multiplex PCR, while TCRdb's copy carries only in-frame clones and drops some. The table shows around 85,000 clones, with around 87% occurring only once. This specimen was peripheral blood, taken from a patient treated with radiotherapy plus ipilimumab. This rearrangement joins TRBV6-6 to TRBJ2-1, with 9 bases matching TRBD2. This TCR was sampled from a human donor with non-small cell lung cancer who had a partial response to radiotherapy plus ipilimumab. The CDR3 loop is CASTTSGHYNEQFF. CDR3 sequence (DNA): TGTGCCAGCACGACTAGCGGACACTACAATGAGCAGTTCTTC.